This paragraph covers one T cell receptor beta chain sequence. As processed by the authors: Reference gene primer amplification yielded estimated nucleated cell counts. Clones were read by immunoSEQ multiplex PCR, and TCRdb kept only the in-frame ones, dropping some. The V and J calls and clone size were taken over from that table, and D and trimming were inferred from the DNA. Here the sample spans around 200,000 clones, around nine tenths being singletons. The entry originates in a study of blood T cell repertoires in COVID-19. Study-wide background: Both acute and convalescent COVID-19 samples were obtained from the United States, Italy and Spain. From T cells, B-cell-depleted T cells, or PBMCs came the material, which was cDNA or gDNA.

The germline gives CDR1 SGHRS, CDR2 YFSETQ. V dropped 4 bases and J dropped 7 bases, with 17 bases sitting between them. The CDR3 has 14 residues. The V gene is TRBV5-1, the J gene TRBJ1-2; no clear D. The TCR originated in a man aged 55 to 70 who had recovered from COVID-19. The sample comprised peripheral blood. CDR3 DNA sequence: TGCGCCAGCAGCCTCGGGAGTGGGCCGTCTGGCTACACCTTC. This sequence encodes CASSLGSGPSGYTF.